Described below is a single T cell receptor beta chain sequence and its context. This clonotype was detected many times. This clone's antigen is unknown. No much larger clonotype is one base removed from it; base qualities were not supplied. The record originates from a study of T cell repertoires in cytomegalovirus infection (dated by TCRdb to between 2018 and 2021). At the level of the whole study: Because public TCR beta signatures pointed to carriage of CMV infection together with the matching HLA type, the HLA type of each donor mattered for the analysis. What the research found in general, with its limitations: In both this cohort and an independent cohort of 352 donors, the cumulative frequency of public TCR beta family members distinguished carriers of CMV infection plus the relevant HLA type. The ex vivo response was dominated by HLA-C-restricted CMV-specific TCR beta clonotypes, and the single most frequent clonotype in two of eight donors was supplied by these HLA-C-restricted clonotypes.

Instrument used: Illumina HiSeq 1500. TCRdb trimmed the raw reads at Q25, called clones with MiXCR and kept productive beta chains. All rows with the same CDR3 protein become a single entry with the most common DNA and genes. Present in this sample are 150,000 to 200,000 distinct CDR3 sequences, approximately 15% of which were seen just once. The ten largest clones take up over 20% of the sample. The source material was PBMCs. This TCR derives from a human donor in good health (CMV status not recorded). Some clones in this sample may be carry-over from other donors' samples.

This receptor has the CDR3 CSASGVSEQFF. At the DNA level, the sequence is TGCAGCGCTAGCGGGGTGAGTGAGCAGTTCTTC. This receptor chain uses TRBV29-1 and TRBJ2-1; the junction holds 9 bases that match TRBD2. Germline trimming amounts to 7 bases on V and 9 bases on J, with 4 as the count of junction bases outside the gene matches. Including cysteine and phenylalanine, the CDR3 has 11 amino acids. The entry retains the CDR3 DNA only, 33 bases that are in frame from base 1. For CDR1 and CDR2, the germline V gene lists SQVTM and ANQGSEA.